This TCR beta chain originates from a study of blood T cells in healthy people across ages. The study, taken as a whole, reports: More naive CD4+ cells and higher diversity were found in long-lived than in aged donors.

The draw of peripheral blood yielded 8.5 to 10 milliliters from each donor. Germline CDR1 is MNHEY and CDR2 is SVGAGI. This CDR3 comprises 14 residues. A sample-barcoded 5' primer and a J-beta primer mix were used in a second PCR of roughly 7 to 11 cycles. In TCRdb, the 5' RACE reads were re-called with MiXCR into one record per CDR3 protein. The sample carries 850,000 to 1,100,000 distinct CDR3 sequences, roughly two fifths recorded once. This clonotype showed up just a few times. Its antigen is as yet unknown. A junction end diverges from the germline sequence, so it may reflect a read error. The sample consisted of blood. The chain carries TRBV6-5 and TRBJ2-7; perhaps D is TRBD1 or TRBD2 (5 bases each). The TCR was taken from a man younger than 30 in good health. DNA for the CDR3: TGTGCCAGCAGTAACTCGAGAGGGGTGGATGAGCAGTACTTC. This gives the protein CASSNSRGVDEQYF.